These 27 T cell receptor beta chains originate from one sample sequenced in a study of T cell responses to AZD1222 COVID-19 vaccine. Using immunoSEQ multiplex PCR, the repertoire was profiled, and TCRdb retains in-frame clones only, with some absent. The table has roughly 200,000 clones, approximately 95% seen once. The source was peripheral blood, collected 28 days after the second dose of the MenACWY control vaccine. These receptors originate from an adult who received the MenACWY meningococcal vaccine as a control.

The chain combines TRBV2 with TRBJ2-3; D call uncertain. Trimming removed 1 base from V and 2 bases from J, with 10 bases in between. Germline-derived CDR1 and CDR2 are SNHLY and FYNNEI. CDR3 length equals 15 residues. The CDR3 DNA reads TGTGCCAGCAGTGAAGGCATCCTCGCCACAGATACGCAGTATTTT. Translating it yields CASSEGILATDTQYF.

CDR3 region: CASSYSGTPSYEQYF. The CDR3 DNA reads as TGTGCCAGCAGTTACTCAGGGACCCCTTCCTACGAGCAGTACTTC. V usage is TRBV6-5 and J usage is TRBJ2-7; D tentatively reads TRBD1 or TRBD2 (5 bases each). V shed 0 bases and J shed 1 base, with 10 bases lying between them. The CDR3 runs to 15 residues. Per germline, CDR1 MNHEY and CDR2 SVGAGI.

The rearrangement joins TRBV4-1 to TRBJ1-1; no firm D call. CDR1 is MGHRA and CDR2 is YSYEKL in the germline V gene. Trimming stripped 0 bases from V and 2 bases from J, with 7 bases between. This CDR3 has 14 amino acids. CDR3 region: CASSQEGPNTEAFF. The CDR3 bases are TGCGCCAGCAGCCAAGAAGGTCCCAACACTGAAGCTTTCTTT.

V usage is TRBV5-6 and J usage is TRBJ2-5; the match to TRBD1 covers 9 bases. CDR3 length equals 14 residues. Germline CDR1 SGHDT, CDR2 YYEEEE. Trimming cost V 0 bases and J 5 bases; bases outside gene matches: 2. CDR3 in DNA: TGTGCCAGCAGCTTGGGGACAGGGGTGGAGACCCAGTACTTC. Its translation: CASSLGTGVETQYF.

With respect to this clone: This same CDR3 is encoded by further DNA sequences in the sample. The CDR3 here is CASSPGGTDTQYF. The CDR3 bases are TGTGCCAGCTCACCAGGGGGTACAGATACGCAGTATTTT. The gene calls are TRBV18 and TRBJ2-3, with D perhaps TRBD1 or TRBD2 (5 bases each). Germline loops: CDR1 KGHSH, CDR2 LQKENI. The CDR3 loop spans 13 amino acids. V was trimmed by 2 bases and J by 3 bases, leaving 6 bases between them. Looking up the rest from reference TRBV18 and TRBJ2-3 gives the full variable domain: NAGVMQNPRHLVRRRGQEARLRCSPMKGHSHVYWYRQLPEEGLKFMVYLQKENIIDESGMPKERFSAEFPKEGPSILRIQQVVRGDSAAYFCASSPGGTDTQYFGPGTRLTVL.

The chain links TRBV7-8 to TRBJ1-6; D perhaps matches TRBD1 (6 bases). V lost 3 bases and J 7 bases, leaving 13 bases between the germline ends. Germline V lookup: CDR1 SGHVS, CDR2 FQNEAQ. CDR3 length: 15 residues. The CDR3 nucleotides read TGTGCCAGCAGCTTTACCCGGGACAAAAATTCACCCCTCCACTTT. Protein sequence: CASSFTRDKNSPLHF.

This clone appeared a single time. The V gene is TRBV9, the J gene TRBJ1-5; D uncertain. Germline V gene lookup returns CDR1 SGDLS and CDR2 YYNGEE. The CDR3 runs 14 residues. V lost 0 bases to trimming and J lost 3 bases, with 7 bases between them. CDR3 bases: TGTGCCAGCAGCGTAGGTCGGTTCAATCAGCCCCAGCATTTT. This gives the protein CASSVGRFNQPQHF.

This chain uses TRBV6-2 or TRBV6-3 with TRBJ2-7; tentative D call: TRBD2 (6 bases). Germline V gene lookup returns CDR1 MNHEY and CDR2 SVGEGT. This CDR3 has 15 residues. V lost 6 bases and J lost 2, with 17 bases in between. DNA of the CDR3: TGTGCCAGCAGCCCTCGGGCGGGGTTCCCCTACGAGCAGTACTTC. Protein: CASSPRAGFPYEQYF.

This chain joins TRBV21-1 and TRBJ2-1. TRBV21-1 is annotated as a pseudogene. The CDR3 covers 16 residues. CDR3 loop: CASSKGTVRDHNEQFF. The CDR3 DNA sequence: TGTGCCAGCAGCAAAGGAACCGTCAGGGACCACAATGAGCAGTTCTTC.

A single count supports this clone. The chain recombines TRBV7-9 with TRBJ2-3; the D is unclear. This CDR3 comprises 13 residues. CDR1 SEHNR and CDR2 FQNEAQ come from the germline V gene (reference sequence). V was trimmed by 1 base and J by 6 bases, leaving 8 bases between them. Here the CDR3 reads CASSLVIPDTQYF. Here the CDR3 DNA reads TGTGCCAGCAGCTTAGTAATTCCCGATACGCAGTATTTT.

The rearrangement joins TRBV7-9 to TRBJ1-5; a weak D match, TRBD1 (5 bases). V was clipped by 1 base and J by 7 bases, with 8 bases between them. This CDR3 is 13 amino acids long. Germline CDR1 reads SEHNR; CDR2 reads FQNEAQ (reference sequence). The CDR3 DNA reads as TGTGCCAGCAGCTTAGGTGGGGCGCAGCCCCAGCATTTT. It specifies CASSLGGAQPQHF.

The chain is built from TRBV4-3 and TRBJ2-3; the D is unclear. The CDR3 extends over 13 amino acids. Trimming shortened V by 0 bases and J by 11 bases, and 12 bases separated the two germline ends. Germline CDR1 reads LGHNA; CDR2 reads YSLEER. CDR3 nucleotides: TGCGCCAGCAGCCAAGATATACAGCCCTGGCAGTATTTT. This translates into CASSQDIQPWQYF.

The genes are TRBV30 and TRBJ1-5; perhaps TRBD1 as D (5 bases). Trimming removed 3 bases at V and 4 bases at J, with 10 bases between. Germline V gene lookup returns CDR1 GTSNPN and CDR2 SVGIG (reference sequence). This CDR3 contains 13 residues. The CDR3 sequence: CAWRAKGNQPQHF. The CDR3 region has the DNA TGTGCCTGGAGAGCTAAGGGGAATCAGCCCCAGCATTTT.

The rearrangement links TRBV11-2 to TRBJ1-2; a weak D match, TRBD1 (5 bases). Germline CDR1 reads SGHAT; CDR2 reads FQNNGV. The CDR3 consists of 16 residues. Trimming stripped 6 bases from V and 5 bases from J, with 22 bases between. CDR3 DNA: TGTGCCAGCAGTGGGTGGGGGGACCGAAAGGGGTATGGCTACACCTTC. Protein: CASSGWGDRKGYGYTF.

The chain has TRBV2 and TRBJ1-2; no clear D gene. The germline CDR1 and CDR2 sequences are SNHLY and FYNNEI. This CDR3 has 13 residues. V lost 6 bases to trimming and J lost 8 bases, with 16 bases between them. The CDR3 here is CASSAWEEGGYTF. The CDR3, as DNA: TGTGCCAGCAGCGCATGGGAGGAGGGAGGCTACACCTTC.

This clone came up once. This rearrangement joins TRBV3-1 (or the pseudogene TRBV3-2) to TRBJ2-5; D gene ambiguous. The CDR3 totals 12 residues. Trimming took off 2 bases at V and 5 bases at J, with 6 bases between the two ends. In germline, CDR1 is LGHDT, CDR2 YNNKEL (reference sequence). CDR3 bases: TGTGCCAGCAGCCAACATGGGGAGACCCAGTACTTC. Protein: CASSQHGETQYF.

V gene TRBV20-1 combines with J gene TRBJ2-1; TRBD1 or TRBD2 may be the D gene (6 bases each). Germline loops: CDR1 DFQATT, CDR2 SNEGSKA (reference sequence). V lost 6 bases and J lost 10, with 10 bases in between. The CDR3 spans 10 residues. The CDR3 DNA is TGCAGTGCCTGGGGGGCCGAGCAGTTCTTC. Its protein is CSAWGAEQFF.

The chain recombines TRBV19 with TRBJ2-1; 10 nucleotides agree with TRBD1. With V trimmed by 3 bases and J by 11 bases, 7 bases remained unmatched. The CDR3 totals 14 residues. Germline V gene data show CDR1 as LNHDA and CDR2 as SQIVND (reference sequence). The CDR3, as DNA: TGTGCCAGTAGTATTGGTCGGACAGGGGGTAAGCAGTTCTTC. Translation: CASSIGRTGGKQFF.

This chain uses TRBV19 with TRBJ2-1, with D maybe TRBD2 (7 bases). V lost 6 bases to trimming and J lost 7 bases, with 13 bases between them. Per germline, CDR1 LNHDA and CDR2 SQIVND (reference sequence). This CDR3 comprises 13 residues. The CDR3 loop is CASRGGRRNEQFF. CDR3 nucleotides: TGTGCCAGTAGGGGGGGGCGTCGTAATGAGCAGTTCTTC. The variable domain in full, with the rest retrieved from reference TRBV19 and TRBJ2-1, is DGGITQSPKYLFRKEGQNVTLSCEQNLNHDAMYWYRQDPGQGLRLIYYSQIVNDFQKGDIAEGYSVSREKKESFPLTVTSAQKNPTAFYLCASRGGRRNEQFFGPGTRLTVL.

V is TRBV6-5 and J is TRBJ2-5; TRBD1 or TRBD2 may be the D gene (7 bases each). Germline lookup yields CDR1 MNHEY and CDR2 SVGAGI. The CDR3 consists of 14 residues. The V and J ends lost 6 bases and 2 bases respectively, with 13 bases between them. CDR3 nucleotide sequence: TGTGCCAGCAGGGCAGGGGGGGCTCAAGAGACCCAGTACTTC. Encoded protein: CASRAGGAQETQYF.

This rearrangement joins TRBV5-1 to TRBJ1-1; D perhaps matches TRBD1 (6 bases). Looked up from germline, CDR1 is SGHRS and CDR2 is YFSETQ. The CDR3 runs 14 residues. The V end was cut by 3 bases, the J end by 3 bases, with 12 bases between. The CDR3 protein is CASSYTGPDTEAFF. CDR3 nucleotide sequence: TGCGCCAGCAGCTATACAGGGCCTGACACTGAAGCTTTCTTT.

The V and J genes are TRBV2 and TRBJ2-1; 11 nucleotides align to TRBD1. This CDR3 has 16 residues. V shed 2 bases and J 3 bases; nucleotides not matched to a gene: 3. Germline CDR1 SNHLY, CDR2 FYNNEI. CDR3 coding DNA: TGTGCCAGCAGTGAACGGGACAGGGGGAACTACAATGAGCAGTTCTTC. It is translated as CASSERDRGNYNEQFF.

This sequence joins TRBV23-1 and TRBJ1-2; TRBD1 agrees at 8 bases. TRBV23-1 qualifies as an ORF whose function is uncertain. J lost 4 bases, V lost 4 bases, and 8 bases had no gene match. This CDR3 has 15 residues. The CDR3 nucleotides read TGCGCCAGCAGTCCGTACACCGGGACAGGCTATGGCTACACCTTC. The encoded protein is CASSPYTGTGYGYTF.

This chain connects TRBV29-1 to TRBJ2-3; weak D call: TRBD2 (5 bases). The CDR3 spans 13 residues. Trimming left V 7 bases short and J 2 bases short, with 13 bases between. Germline V gene lookup returns CDR1 SQVTM and CDR2 ANQGSEA. The CDR3, as DNA: TGCAGCGGGATCAGCGGAACCACAGATACGCAGTATTTT. Translating gives CSGISGTTDTQYF.

The V call is TRBV4-2, the J call TRBJ2-1; possibly TRBD2 for D (5 bases). The germline gives CDR1 LGHNA, CDR2 YNFKEQ. The V and J ends lost 1 base and 6 bases respectively, with 13 bases between them. CDR3 length equals 15 residues. The CDR3 region has the DNA TGTGCCAGCAGCCAAGTGGATATACTAGGCAATGAGCAGTTCTTC. Its protein is CASSQVDILGNEQFF.

J is TRBJ1-2 and V is TRBV7-2; TRBD1 matches at 10 bases. Germline V lookup: CDR1 SGHTA, CDR2 FQGNSA. The CDR3 covers 17 residues. J lost 3 bases, V lost 5 bases, and 12 bases had no gene match. The chain's CDR3 is CASSVSPGQGTYYGYTF. In DNA, the CDR3 is TGTGCCAGCAGCGTAAGCCCGGGACAGGGGACTTACTATGGCTACACCTTC.

The chain is built from TRBV2 and TRBJ2-5; 11 bases agree with TRBD2. The CDR3 spans 16 residues. CDR1 SNHLY and CDR2 FYNNEI come from the germline V gene. Germline trimming cut 4 bases from V and 4 bases from J; bases unmatched to any gene: 8. CDR3 sequence (DNA): TGTGCCAGCAGTGGGGGCCTAGCGGGGGGAGGAGAGACCCAGTACTTC. Protein: CASSGGLAGGGETQYF.